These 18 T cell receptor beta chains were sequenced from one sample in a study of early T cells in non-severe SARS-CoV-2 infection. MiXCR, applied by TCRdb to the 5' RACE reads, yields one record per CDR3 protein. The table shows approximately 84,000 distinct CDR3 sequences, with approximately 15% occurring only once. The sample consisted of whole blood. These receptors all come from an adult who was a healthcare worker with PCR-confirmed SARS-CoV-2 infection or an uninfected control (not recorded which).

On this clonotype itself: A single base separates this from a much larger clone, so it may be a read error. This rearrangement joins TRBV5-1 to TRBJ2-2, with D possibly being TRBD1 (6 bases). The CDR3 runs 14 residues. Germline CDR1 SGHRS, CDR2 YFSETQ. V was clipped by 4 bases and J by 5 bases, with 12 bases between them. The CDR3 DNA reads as TGCGCCAGCAGCCGGGACATGGAGACCGGGGAGCTGTTTTTT. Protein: CASSRDMETGELFF.

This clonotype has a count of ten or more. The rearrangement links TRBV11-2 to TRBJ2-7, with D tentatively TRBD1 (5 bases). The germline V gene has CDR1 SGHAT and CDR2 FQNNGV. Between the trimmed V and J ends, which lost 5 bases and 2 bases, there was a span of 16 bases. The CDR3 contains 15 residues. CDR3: CASSLTDALAYEQYF. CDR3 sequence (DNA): TGTGCCAGCAGCCTGACAGACGCCCTTGCCTACGAGCAGTACTTC. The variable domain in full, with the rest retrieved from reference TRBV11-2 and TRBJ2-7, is EAGVAQSPRYKIIEKRQSVAFWCNPISGHATLYWYQQILGQGPKLLIQFQNNGVVDDSQLPKDRFSAERLKGVDSTLKIQPAKLEDSAVYLCASSLTDALAYEQYFGPGTRLTVT.

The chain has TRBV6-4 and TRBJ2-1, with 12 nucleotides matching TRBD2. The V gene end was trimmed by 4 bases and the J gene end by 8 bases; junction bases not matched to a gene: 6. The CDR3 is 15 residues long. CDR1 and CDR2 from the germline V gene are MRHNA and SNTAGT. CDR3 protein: CASSVTSGSLDEQFF. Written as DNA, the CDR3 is TGTGCCAGCAGTGTGACTAGCGGGAGTTTGGATGAGCAGTTCTTC.

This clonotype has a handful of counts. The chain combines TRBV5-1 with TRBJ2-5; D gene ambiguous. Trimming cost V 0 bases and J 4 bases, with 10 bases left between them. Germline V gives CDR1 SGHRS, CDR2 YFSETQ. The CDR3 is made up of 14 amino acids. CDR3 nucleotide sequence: TGCGCCAGCAGCTTGGAGGGCGGCGGAGAGACCCAGTACTTC. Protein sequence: CASSLEGGGETQYF.

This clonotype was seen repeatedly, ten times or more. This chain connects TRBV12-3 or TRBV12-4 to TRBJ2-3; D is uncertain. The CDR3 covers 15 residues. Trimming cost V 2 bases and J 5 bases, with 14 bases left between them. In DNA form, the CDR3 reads TGTGCCAGCAGTTTATCCTTCCAGAACGAAGATACGCAGTATTTT. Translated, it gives CASSLSFQNEDTQYF.

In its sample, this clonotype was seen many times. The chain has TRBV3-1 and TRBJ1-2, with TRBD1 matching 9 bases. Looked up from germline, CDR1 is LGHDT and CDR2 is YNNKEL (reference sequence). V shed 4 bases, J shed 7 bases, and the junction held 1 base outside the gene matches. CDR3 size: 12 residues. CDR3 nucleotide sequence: TGTGCCAGCAGCCCGACAGGGGGTGGCTACACCTTC. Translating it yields CASSPTGGGYTF. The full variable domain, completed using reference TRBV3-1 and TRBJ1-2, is DTAVSQTPKYLVTQMGNDKSIKCEQNLGHDTMYWYKQDSKKFLKIMFSYNNKELIINETVPNRFSPKSPDKAHLNLHINSLELGDSAVYFCASSPTGGGYTFGSGTRLTVV.

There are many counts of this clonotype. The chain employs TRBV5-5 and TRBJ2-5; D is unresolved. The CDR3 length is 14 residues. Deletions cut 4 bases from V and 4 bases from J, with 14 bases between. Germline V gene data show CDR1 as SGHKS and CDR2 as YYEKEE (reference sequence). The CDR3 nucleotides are TGTGCCAGCAGCCCGGACGGCCAGAGAGAGACCCAGTACTTC. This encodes CASSPDGQRETQYF.

CDR3: CASSLRIDEKLFF. The DNA of the CDR3 is TGTGCCAGCAGTTTGAGGATTGATGAAAAACTGTTTTTT. The chain uses TRBV28 and TRBJ1-4; D is uncertain. V was clipped by 3 bases and J by 6 bases, with 8 bases between them. CDR1 and CDR2 (germline): MDHEN, SYDVKM. The CDR3 length is 13 residues.

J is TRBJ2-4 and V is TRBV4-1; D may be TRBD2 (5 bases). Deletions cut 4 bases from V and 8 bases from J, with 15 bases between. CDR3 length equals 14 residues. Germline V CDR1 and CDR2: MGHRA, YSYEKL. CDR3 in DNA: TGCGCCAGCAGCCTTCCGGGAATTTCAGACATTCAGTACTTC. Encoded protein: CASSLPGISDIQYF.

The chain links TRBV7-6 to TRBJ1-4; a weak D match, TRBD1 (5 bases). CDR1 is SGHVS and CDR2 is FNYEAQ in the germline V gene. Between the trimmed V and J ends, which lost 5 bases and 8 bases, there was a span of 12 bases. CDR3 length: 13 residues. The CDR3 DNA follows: TGTGCCAGCAGCCAAGGGACCGCAGAAAAACTGTTTTTT. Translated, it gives CASSQGTAEKLFF.

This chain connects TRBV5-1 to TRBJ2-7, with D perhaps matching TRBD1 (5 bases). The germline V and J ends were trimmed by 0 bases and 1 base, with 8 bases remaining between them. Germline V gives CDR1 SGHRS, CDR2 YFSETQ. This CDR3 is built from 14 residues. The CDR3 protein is CASSLGQMSYEQYF. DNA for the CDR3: TGCGCCAGCAGCTTGGGACAGATGTCCTACGAGCAGTACTTC.

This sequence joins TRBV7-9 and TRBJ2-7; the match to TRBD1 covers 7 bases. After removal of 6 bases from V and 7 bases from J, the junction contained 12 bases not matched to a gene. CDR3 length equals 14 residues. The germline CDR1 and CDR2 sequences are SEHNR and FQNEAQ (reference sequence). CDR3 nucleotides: TGTGCCAGCAGTCCCAACAGGGGTGGAGCGGAGCAGTACTTC. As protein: CASSPNRGGAEQYF.

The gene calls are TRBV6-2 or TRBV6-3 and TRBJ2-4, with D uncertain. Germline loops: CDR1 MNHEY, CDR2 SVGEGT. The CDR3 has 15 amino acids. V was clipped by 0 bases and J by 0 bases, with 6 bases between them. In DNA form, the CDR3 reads TGTGCCAGCAGTTACTCTCGGCTAGCCAAAAACATTCAGTACTTC. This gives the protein CASSYSRLAKNIQYF.

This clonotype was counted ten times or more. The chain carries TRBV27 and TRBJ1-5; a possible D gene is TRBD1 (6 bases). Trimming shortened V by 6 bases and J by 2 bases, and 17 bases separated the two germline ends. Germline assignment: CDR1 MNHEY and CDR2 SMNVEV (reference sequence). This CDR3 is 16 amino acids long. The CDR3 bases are TGTGCCAGCAGGCCCCTACAGGGCTTCGGCAATCAGCCCCAGCATTTT. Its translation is CASRPLQGFGNQPQHF.

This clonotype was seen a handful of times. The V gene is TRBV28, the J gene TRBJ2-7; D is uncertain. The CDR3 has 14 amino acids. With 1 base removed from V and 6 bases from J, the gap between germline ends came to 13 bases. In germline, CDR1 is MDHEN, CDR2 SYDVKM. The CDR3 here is CASSLSHPAAEQYF. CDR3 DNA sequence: TGTGCCAGCAGTTTATCCCACCCGGCAGCCGAGCAGTACTTC. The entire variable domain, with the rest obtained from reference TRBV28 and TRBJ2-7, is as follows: DVKVTQSSRYLVKRTGEKVFLECVQDMDHENMFWYRQDPGLGLRLIYFSYDVKMKEKGDIPEGYSVSREKKERFSLILESASTNQTSMYLCASSLSHPAAEQYFGPGTRLTVT.

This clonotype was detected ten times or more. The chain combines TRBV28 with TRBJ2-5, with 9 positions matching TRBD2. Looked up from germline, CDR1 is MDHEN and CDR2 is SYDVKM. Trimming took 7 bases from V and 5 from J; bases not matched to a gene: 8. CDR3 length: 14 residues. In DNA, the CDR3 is TGTGCCAGCATGGCGGGAGGGGCCGTTGAGACCCAGTACTTC. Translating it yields CASMAGGAVETQYF.

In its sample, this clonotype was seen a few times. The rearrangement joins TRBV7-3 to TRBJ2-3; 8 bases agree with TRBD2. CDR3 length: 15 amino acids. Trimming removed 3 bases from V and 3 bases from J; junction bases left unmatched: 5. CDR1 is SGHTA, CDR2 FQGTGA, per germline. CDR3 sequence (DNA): TGTGCCAGCAGCTTCGCGGGAGGAGCGACAGATACGCAGTATTTT. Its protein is CASSFAGGATDTQYF.

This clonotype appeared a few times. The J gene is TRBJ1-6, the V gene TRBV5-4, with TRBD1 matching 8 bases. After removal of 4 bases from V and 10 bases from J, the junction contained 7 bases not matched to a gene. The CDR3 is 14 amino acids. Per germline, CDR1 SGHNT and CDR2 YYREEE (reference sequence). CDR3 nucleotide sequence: TGTGCCAGCAGCGCGGCGGACAGGGTGTCACCCCTCCACTTT. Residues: CASSAADRVSPLHF.